The clone carrying this T cell receptor (beta chain) was seen only a few times. This specimen belongs to a study of T cells in Graves' hyperthyroidism and ophthalmopathy. RNA transcripts gave rise to amplified TCR beta CDR3 regions. The TCR CDR3 was amplified in a first-round RT-PCR using the HTBI primer set. MiXCR, run by TCRdb on the multiplex PCR reads, gives a single entry per CDR3 protein. The repertoire has 300,000 to 350,000 distinct CDR3 sequences, about a sixth of them found once; the top ten carry roughly a sixth. Germline V gene lookup returns CDR1 SGHTA and CDR2 FQGNSA. Trimming cost V 0 bases and J 4 bases, with 19 bases left between them. This CDR3 contains 19 residues. Enrolled ophthalmopathy patients presented with a Clinical Activity Score of at least 3, a NOSPECS grade of at least 4, and disease duration under 3 months.

This rearrangement joins TRBV7-2 to TRBJ2-6; D may be TRBD1 (6 bases). This TCR derives from a woman aged 40 to 55 with Graves' ophthalmopathy. Sample: blood. The CDR3 sequence: CASSLASARGRSGANVLTF. The CDR3 nucleotides read TGTGCCAGCAGCTTAGCCTCCGCCAGGGGACGATCAGGGGCCAACGTCCTGACTTTC.